Detailed here is one T cell receptor beta chain. In its sample, this clonotype was seen a few times. What this receptor recognizes is not known. No qualities accompany the bases; no much larger clone lies one base away. Data came from an Illumina NovaSeq 6000. cDNA libraries for TCRalpha and TCRbeta were prepared by 5'RACE using constant-segment primers, with sample barcodes and unique molecular identifiers added. RNA was extracted from every sample with Trizol reagent. The libraries were amplified in two PCR steps, and the second step added a second sample barcode and Illumina TruSeq adapters. Libraries were sequenced on an Illumina NovaSeq with 2 x 150 bp paired-end reads. As for the authors' bioinformatics: The reads were demultiplexed and collapsed into UMI-guided consensus sequences using migec v1.2.7. Using mixcr v2.1.11, the UMI consensuses were aligned to TRA and TRB V and J templates and assembled into clonotypes. Clonotypes were classified as expanded or contracted when called significant by both edgeR and NoisET, with noise models trained on biological replicates. For edgeR calls, the cutoffs were a false discovery rate-adjusted p below 0.01 and a log2 fold-change threshold of 1. PCA with hierarchical clustering of max-normalized trajectories of the 1000 most abundant clonotypes was used as exploratory dynamics analysis. Separately sequenced CD4+ and CD8+ repertoires were used to assign a CD4 or CD8 phenotype to each responding clone. TCRdb reprocessed the public reads (quality trimming at Q25 with fastp, clone calling with MiXCR) and kept in-frame beta chains. Rows matching on CDR3 protein sequence are summarized as one entry with the most common DNA and genes. In this record, the V and J calls reflect TCRdb's handling and not the investigators' own analysis. The sample contains about 90,000 distinct CDR3 sequences, around 15% of them found a single time. Roughly two fifths of the sample belongs to the ten largest clones.

The data were obtained in a study of T-cell memory formation after mild COVID-19 (dated by TCRdb to about 2021). Notes on the research overall: TCR sequence clusters from the two donors were largely donor specific. T-cell clones expanding and contracting after mild COVID-19 in a couple of donors were tracked by longitudinal TCRalpha and TCRbeta repertoire sequencing. Two young, previously healthy adult volunteers made up the cohort, one male and one female.

Findings and caveats that apply to the study as a whole: Contracting CD4+ clones appeared mostly in the CM and EM memory subsets, whereas CD8+ clones were enriched in EMRA. Only two mild cases were covered by the study, and larger cohorts that include severe cases with pre-infection samples were considered necessary. Balanced CD4/CD8 phenotypes were observed for clones contracting from day 15 to 85, whereas a bias towards CD4+ was observed for a second wave of clones expanding from day 15 to 37. Some responding clones were detected in pre-infection memory, which suggested that pre-existing cross-reactive memory T cells had joined the SARS-CoV-2 response. SARS-CoV-2 specificity was not confirmed for the second-wave clones peaking on day 37.

V is trimmed back by 7 bases and J by 5 bases, and the junction contains 14 bases that no gene match accounts for. According to the germline V gene, CDR1 reads SQVTM and CDR2 reads ANQGSEA. From the cysteine up to the phenylalanine, the CDR3 has a length of 14 residues. The kept DNA is CDR3 alone, 42 bases in frame from the first base. Ficoll-Paque density gradient centrifugation was used to isolate PBMCs. The chain is encoded by TRBV29-1 joined to TRBJ2-7, with 7 central nucleotides matching TRBD1. The sequence was collected from a man younger than 35 who had mild COVID-19 (a few samples of this study predate the infection). The sample titles of this study are shuffled in the database, so cell type and time point are left out; the donor was told from shared clones. The sample comprised PBMCs or a T cell subset sorted from them (not recorded which). The CDR3 here reads CSAVPTGFGDEQYF. In nucleotide form, the sequence is TGCAGCGCCGTACCGACAGGGTTTGGGGACGAGCAGTACTTC.